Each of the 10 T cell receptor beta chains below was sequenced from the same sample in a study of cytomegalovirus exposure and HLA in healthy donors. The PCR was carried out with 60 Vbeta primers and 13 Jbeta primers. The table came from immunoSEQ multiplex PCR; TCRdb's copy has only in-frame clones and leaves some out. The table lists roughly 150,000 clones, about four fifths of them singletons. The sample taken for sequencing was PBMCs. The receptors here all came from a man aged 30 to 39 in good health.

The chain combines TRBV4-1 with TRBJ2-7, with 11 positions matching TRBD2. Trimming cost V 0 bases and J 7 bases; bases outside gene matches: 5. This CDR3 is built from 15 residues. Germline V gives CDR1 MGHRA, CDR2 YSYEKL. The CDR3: CASSQETSGKVEQYF. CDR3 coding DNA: TGCGCCAGCAGCCAAGAGACTAGCGGGAAGGTTGAGCAGTACTTC.

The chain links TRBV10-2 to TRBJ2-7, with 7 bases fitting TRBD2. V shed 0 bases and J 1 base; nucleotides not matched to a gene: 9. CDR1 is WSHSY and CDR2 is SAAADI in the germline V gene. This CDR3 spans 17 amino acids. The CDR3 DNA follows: TGCGCCAGCAGTGAGTCGACCGGACTAGGGATTTCCTACGAGCAGTACTTC. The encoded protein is CASSESTGLGISYEQYF.

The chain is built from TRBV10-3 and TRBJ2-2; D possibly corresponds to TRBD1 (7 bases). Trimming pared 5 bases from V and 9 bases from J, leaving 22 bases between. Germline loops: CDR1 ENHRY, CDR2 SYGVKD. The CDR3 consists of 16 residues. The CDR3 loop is CAISLGGQSTLRELFF. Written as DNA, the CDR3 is TGTGCCATCAGTCTCGGGGGACAGTCAACATTACGGGAGCTGTTTTTT.

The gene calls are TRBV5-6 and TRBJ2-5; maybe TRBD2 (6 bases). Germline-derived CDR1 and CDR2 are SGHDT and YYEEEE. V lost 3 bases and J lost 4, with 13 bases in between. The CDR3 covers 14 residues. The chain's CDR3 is CASSYGRRVETQYF. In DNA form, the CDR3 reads TGTGCCAGCAGCTATGGGAGGAGGGTAGAGACCCAGTACTTC.

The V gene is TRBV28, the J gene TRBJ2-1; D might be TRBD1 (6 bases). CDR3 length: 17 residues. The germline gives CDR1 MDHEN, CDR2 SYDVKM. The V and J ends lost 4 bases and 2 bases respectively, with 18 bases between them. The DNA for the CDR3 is TGTGCCAGCAGTTCCACCCGGCAGGGGCCCACCTACAATGAGCAGTTCTTC. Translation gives CASSSTRQGPTYNEQFF.

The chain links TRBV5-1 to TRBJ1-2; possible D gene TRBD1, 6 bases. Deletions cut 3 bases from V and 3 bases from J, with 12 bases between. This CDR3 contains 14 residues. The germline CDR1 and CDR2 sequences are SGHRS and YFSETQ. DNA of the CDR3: TGCGCCAGCAGCTCGAACCAGGGGTACTATGGCTACACCTTC. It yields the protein CASSSNQGYYGYTF. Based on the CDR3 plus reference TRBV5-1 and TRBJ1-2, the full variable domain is KAGVTQTPRYLIKTRGQQVTLSCSPISGHRSVSWYQQTPGQGLQFLFEYFSETQRNKGNFPGRFSGRQFSNSRSEMNVSTLELGDSALYLCASSSNQGYYGYTFGSGTRLTVV.

Written as DNA, the CDR3 is TGTGCCAGTAAGGGGAAGGGGGTATGGGATGAGCAGTTCTTC. Residues: CASKGKGVWDEQFF. The chain links TRBV27 to TRBJ2-1, with D perhaps TRBD1 (6 bases). Trimming took off 9 bases at V and 8 bases at J, with 20 bases between the two ends. Germline CDR1 is MNHEY and CDR2 is SMNVEV (reference sequence). The CDR3 consists of 14 residues.

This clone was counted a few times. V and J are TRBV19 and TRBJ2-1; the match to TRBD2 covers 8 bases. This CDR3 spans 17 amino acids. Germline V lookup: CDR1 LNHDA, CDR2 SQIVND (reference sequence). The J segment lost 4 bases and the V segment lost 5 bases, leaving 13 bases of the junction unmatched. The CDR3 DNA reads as TGTGCCAGTAGTCTAACCCCGGGAGGGGAGACATACAATGAGCAGTTCTTC. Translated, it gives CASSLTPGGETYNEQFF.

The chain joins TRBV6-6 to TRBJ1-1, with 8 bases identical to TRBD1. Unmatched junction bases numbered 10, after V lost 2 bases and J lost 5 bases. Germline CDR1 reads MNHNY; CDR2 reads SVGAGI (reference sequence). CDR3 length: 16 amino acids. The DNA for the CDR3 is TGTGCCAGCAGTTACCGACAGGGGCCCGGGGGAACTGAAGCTTTCTTT. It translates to CASSYRQGPGGTEAFF.

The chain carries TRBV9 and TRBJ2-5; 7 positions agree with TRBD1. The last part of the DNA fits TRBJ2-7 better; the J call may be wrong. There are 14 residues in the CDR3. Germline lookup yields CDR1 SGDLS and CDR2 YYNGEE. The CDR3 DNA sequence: TGTGCCAGCAGCGTAGGTACAGGGGCCTACGAGCAGTACTTC. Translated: CASSVGTGAYEQYF.